These T cell receptor beta chains were read from a single sample in a study of CD8+ T cells in alopecia areata. Profiled with immunoSEQ multiplex PCR; TCRdb holds only in-frame clones, not every one. The data contain approximately 150,000 clones, around 57% of them singletons. Sequenced input: CD4+ T cells sorted from blood. The receptors shown here come from a human donor in good health. The CDR3 runs from the conserved cysteine through the conserved F or W. D genes are given only for firm matches. Clone size is not always given. Where it is, it says once, few, many or a class for expanded clones.

j_call d_call v_call clone_size cdr3_aa cdr3_nt
TRBJ1-4 NA TRBV7-2 once CASSLSDWETNEKLFF TGTGCCAGCAGCTTATCCGACTGGGAGACAAATGAAAAACTGTTTTTT
TRBJ2-1 NA TRBV29-1 NA CSGRVSEQFF TGCAGCGGCAGGGTGAGTGAGCAGTTCTTC
TRBJ2-5 NA TRBV2 NA CASSLESARPETQYF TGTGCCAGCAGCCTCGAAAGCGCCCGTCCGGAGACCCAGTACTTC
TRBJ2-2 TRBD2 TRBV6-1 NA CASSDVAGWTGELFF TGTGCCAGCAGTGATGTAGCGGGATGGACCGGGGAGCTGTTTTTT
TRBJ1-4 NA TRBV30 NA CASLWGVEKLFF TGTGCCTCGTTGTGGGGAGTGGAAAAACTGTTTTTT
TRBJ2-5 TRBD2 TRBV7-2 NA CASSMGREETQYF TGTGCCAGCAGCATGGGGAGGGAAGAGACCCAGTACTTC
TRBJ2-5 NA TRBV7-9 NA CASSFFGAPGGETQYF TGTGCCAGCAGCTTCTTCGGGGCGCCCGGAGGAGAGACCCAGTACTTC
TRBJ2-5 NA TRBV5-6 NA CASGLGGAETQYF TGTGCCAGCGGGTTAGGGGGAGCGGAGACCCAGTACTTC
TRBJ2-7 TRBD1 TRBV5-1 NA CASRSRGHGEQYF TGCGCCAGCAGGAGCAGGGGGCATGGCGAGCAGTACTTC
TRBJ2-3 TRBD2 TRBV2 few CASKRTSRTDTQYF TGTGCCAGCAAGAGGACTAGTCGAACAGATACGCAGTATTTT
TRBJ1-1 TRBD1 TRBV29-1 once CSVDKRQGEAFF TGCAGCGTTGATAAGCGACAGGGAGAAGCTTTCTTT
TRBJ2-7 NA TRBV29-1 few CSVGNRVGYEQYF TGCAGCGTTGGAAATAGGGTTGGCTACGAGCAGTACTTC
TRBJ1-1 NA TRBV7-2 NA CASSPTGEGSSAFF TGTGCCAGCAGCCCGACGGGGGAGGGCTCATCAGCTTTCTTT
TRBJ2-3 NA TRBV30 NA CACPGRTDTQYF TGTGCCTGCCCAGGACGGACAGATACGCAGTATTTT
TRBJ2-5 TRBD1 TRBV11-2 NA CASSSGQGTQETQYF TGTGCCAGCAGCTCCGGACAGGGTACGCAAGAGACCCAGTACTTC
TRBJ2-3 NA TRBV5-1 NA CASSLGSRRTDTQYF TGCGCCAGCAGCTTGGGGTCCCGCCGCACAGATACGCAGTATTTT
TRBJ2-5 NA TRBV7-2 NA CASSFGWEETQYF TGTGCCAGCAGCTTTGGGTGGGAAGAGACCCAGTACTTC
TRBJ2-3 NA TRBV7-6 NA CASSLRQLSGTDTQYF TGTGCCAGCAGCTTACGACAGCTAAGCGGCACAGATACGCAGTATTTT
TRBJ1-1 NA TRBV29-1 NA CSAGSGMNTEAFF TGCAGCGCCGGATCAGGCATGAACACTGAAGCTTTCTTT
TRBJ2-3 TRBD2 TRBV2 NA CASSEWASGTSTDTQYF TGTGCCAGCAGTGAATGGGCTAGCGGAACTAGCACAGATACGCAGTATTTT
TRBJ1-2 NA TRBV6-5 once CASSSGYTF TGTGCCAGCAGTTCCGGCTACACCTTC
TRBJ2-3 TRBD2 TRBV4-1 NA CASSQGVARRGSTDTQYF TGCGCCAGCAGCCAAGGCGTCGCCCGGCGGGGGAGCACAGATACGCAGTATTTT
TRBJ2-6 TRBD1 TRBV10-3 NA CAISARDRDISGANVLTF TGTGCCATCAGTGCCCGGGACAGGGACATCTCTGGGGCCAACGTCCTGACTTTC
TRBJ2-1 NA TRBV5-4 NA CASSPLAGNSYNEQFF TGTGCCAGCAGCCCCCTGGCGGGGAATTCCTACAATGAGCAGTTCTTC
TRBJ2-6 TRBD1 TRBV18 NA CASSPGTGYSGANVLTF TGTGCCAGCTCACCCGGGACAGGTTACTCTGGGGCCAACGTCCTGACTTTC
TRBJ2-7 NA TRBV7-2 NA CASSRRGLSYEQYF TGTGCCAGCAGCCGCCGGGGACTGTCCTACGAGCAGTACTTC
TRBJ1-3 NA TRBV30 NA CAWAGDSGNTIYF TGTGCCTGGGCCGGGGACTCTGGAAACACCATATATTTT
TRBJ1-5 TRBD1 TRBV29-1 NA CSVLVTGRNQPQHF TGCAGCGTTTTAGTGACAGGGAGGAATCAGCCCCAGCATTTT
TRBJ2-3 NA TRBV18 NA CASSLAPPDTQYF TGTGCCAGCTCACTAGCACCCCCCGATACGCAGTATTTT
TRBJ2-1 NA TRBV2 few CATLRNIIYNEQFF TGTGCCACTCTCCGTAATATTATCTACAATGAGCAGTTCTTC
TRBJ2-2 NA TRBV29-1 once CSVEEIETGELFF TGCAGCGTTGAAGAGATAGAAACCGGGGAGCTGTTTTTT
TRBJ2-7 NA TRBV6-5 few CASSYSITGSWEQYF TGTGCCAGCAGTTACTCGATTACAGGGTCCTGGGAGCAGTACTTC
TRBJ2-3 NA TRBV20-1 NA CSAGTDTQYF TGCAGTGCGGGCACAGATACGCAGTATTTT
TRBJ2-5 NA TRBV9 few CASSVGLSQETQYF TGTGCCAGCAGCGTAGGGCTATCCCAAGAGACCCAGTACTTC
TRBJ2-5 TRBD1 TRBV29-1 few CSVTGEKTQYF TGCAGCGTGACAGGGGAAAAGACCCAGTACTTC
TRBJ1-1 NA TRBV29-1 NA CSVAPRWGNTEAFF TGCAGCGTTGCTCCGAGGTGGGGGAACACTGAAGCTTTCTTT
TRBJ2-3 TRBD2 TRBV29-1 NA CSVAGRMTDTQYF TGCAGCGTAGCGGGACGGATGACAGATACGCAGTATTTT
TRBJ2-3 NA TRBV11-2 few CASSLASGTDTQYF TGTGCCAGCAGCTTAGCTTCAGGCACAGATACGCAGTATTTT
TRBJ1-1 NA TRBV20-1 NA CSAIGDTEAFF TGCAGTGCTATCGGGGACACTGAAGCTTTCTTT
TRBJ1-2 NA TRBV29-1 NA CSVPSGGGYTF TGCAGCGTCCCCTCGGGGGGGGGCTACACCTTC
TRBJ2-2 TRBD1 TRBV29-1 few CSGGTGSGTGELFF TGCAGCGGCGGGACAGGGTCGGGCACCGGGGAGCTGTTTTTT
TRBJ2-5 NA TRBV29-1 NA CSVVRQLAETQYF TGCAGCGTTGTTCGGCAGCTTGCCGAGACCCAGTACTTC
TRBJ2-3 NA TRBV5-6 NA CASSPPGYYTDTQYF TGTGCCAGCAGCCCGCCAGGCTACTACACAGATACGCAGTATTTT
TRBJ2-1 NA TRBV30 NA CAWARLSSSYNEQFF TGTGCCTGGGCGCGGCTCTCGAGCTCCTACAATGAGCAGTTCTTC
TRBJ2-1 NA TRBV2 once CASTPGTNEQFF TGTGCCAGCACCCCAGGGACGAATGAGCAGTTCTTC
TRBJ2-4 NA TRBV29-1 NA CSGGAKNIQYF TGCAGCGGGGGGGCCAAAAACATTCAGTACTTC
TRBJ2-1 TRBD1 TRBV7-9 NA CASSGDRSSYNEQFF TGTGCCAGCAGCGGGGACAGAAGCTCCTACAATGAGCAGTTCTTC
TRBJ2-1 NA TRBV5-1 NA CASSLGGNEQFF TGCGCCAGCAGCTTGGGGGGCAATGAGCAGTTCTTC